This section outlines one T cell receptor (beta chain) sequence together with its context. The repertoire was sequenced with immunoSEQ multiplex PCR; TCRdb's copy has only in-frame clones and lacks some. The sample carries 2 million to 2.5 million clones, 90% to 95% recorded once. The record originates from a study of shared clonotypes between healthy human individuals. Germline CDR1 and CDR2: SNHLY and FYNNEI. V lost 4 bases and J 6 bases, leaving 9 bases between the germline ends. CDR3 length: 12 amino acids. The chain recombines TRBV2 with TRBJ1-1; no definite D call. This sequence originates from a man aged 18 to 35 in good health. Some clones in this sample may be carry-over from other donors' samples. Sequenced material: naive CD4+ T cells from PBMCs. Subset indicated: CD45RA+ positively selected. The DNA for the CDR3 is TGTGCCAGCAGTGGACGACGACCTGAAGCTTTCTTT. The encoded protein is CASSGRRPEAFF. Based on the CDR3 plus reference TRBV2 and TRBJ1-1, the full variable domain is EPEVTQTPSHQVTQMGQEVILRCVPISNHLYFYWYRQILGQKVEFLVSFYNNEISEKSEIFDDQFSVERPDGSNFTLKIRSTKLEDSAMYFCASSGRRPEAFFGQGTRLTVV.